This entry describes one T cell receptor beta chain. From germline, CDR1 is LGHDT and CDR2 YNNKEL (reference sequence). V was shortened by 2 bases and J by 1 base, with 15 bases between the two germline ends. The CDR3 has 17 residues. This sample was included in a study of T-cell memory formation after mild COVID-19. With constant-segment primers, 5'RACE yielded cDNA libraries of TCR alpha and TCR beta that carried sample barcodes and UMIs. TCRdb re-called the 5' RACE reads through MiXCR, storing one row per CDR3 protein. The sample has tens of thousands of distinct CDR3 sequences, roughly a sixth seen once.

The rearrangement joins TRBV3-1 to TRBJ2-1; a possible D gene is TRBD1 (6 bases). Source material: PBMCs or a T cell subset sorted from them (not recorded which). This receptor was obtained from an adult woman who had mild COVID-19 (a few samples of this study predate the infection). Cell type and time point are not known. For the CDR3, the DNA is TGTGCCAGCAGCCAAAAGGCCGCAGGGGATTCCTACAATGAGCAGTTCTTC. Translated, it gives CASSQKAAGDSYNEQFF.